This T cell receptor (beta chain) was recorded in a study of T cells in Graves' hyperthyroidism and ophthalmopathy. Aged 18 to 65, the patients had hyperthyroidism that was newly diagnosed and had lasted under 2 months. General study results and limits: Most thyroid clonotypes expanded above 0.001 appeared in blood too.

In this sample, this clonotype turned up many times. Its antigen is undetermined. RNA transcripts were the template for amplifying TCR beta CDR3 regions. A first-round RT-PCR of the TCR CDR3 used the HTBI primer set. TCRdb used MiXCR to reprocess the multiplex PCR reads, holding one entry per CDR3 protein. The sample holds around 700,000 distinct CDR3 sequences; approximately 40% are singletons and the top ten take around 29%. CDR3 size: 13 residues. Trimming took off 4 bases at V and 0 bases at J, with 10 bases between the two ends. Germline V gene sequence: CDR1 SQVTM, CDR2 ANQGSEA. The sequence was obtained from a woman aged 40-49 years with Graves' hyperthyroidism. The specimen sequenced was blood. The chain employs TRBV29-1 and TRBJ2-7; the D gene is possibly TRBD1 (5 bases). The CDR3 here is CSVVLDSSYEQYF. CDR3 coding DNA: TGCAGCGTTGTTCTAGACAGCTCCTACGAGCAGTACTTC.